The 28 T cell receptor beta chains listed next were all sequenced from one sample in a study of cytomegalovirus exposure and HLA in healthy donors. 13 Jbeta primers and 60 Vbeta primers were used for the PCR. Sequenced by immunoSEQ multiplex PCR; TCRdb stores in-frame clones only, minus some. The sample lists about 140,000 clones, roughly 80% occurring once. Sequencing input: PBMCs. All receptors come from a man younger than 45 in good health and CMV-seronegative.

CDR3 loop: CASSLGLQSRVHF. The CDR3 nucleotides read TGTGCCAGCAGCTTGGGGCTTCAGAGCAGGGTGCATTTT. The chain recombines TRBV5-6 with TRBJ1-5, with D possibly matching TRBD1 (5 bases). The CDR3 runs to 13 residues. The germline gives CDR1 SGHDT, CDR2 YYEEEE. Trimming shortened V by 0 bases and J by 15 bases, and 16 bases separated the two germline ends.

The chain has TRBV7-2 and TRBJ2-3; TRBD2 matches at 8 bases. The CDR3 length is 17 residues. The V gene end was trimmed by 5 bases and the J gene end by 4 bases; junction bases not matched to a gene: 14. CDR1 SGHTA and CDR2 FQGNSA come from the germline V gene. As DNA, the CDR3 is TGTGCCAGCAGCCTCGGGGGCGGAGCGGGAGATCCAGATACGCAGTATTTT. It codes for CASSLGGGAGDPDTQYF.

The rearrangement joins TRBV29-1 to TRBJ2-3, with TRBD2 identical over 7 bases. This CDR3 is 14 amino acids long. CDR1 SQVTM and CDR2 ANQGSEA come from the germline V gene. The V segment lost 4 bases and the J segment 2 bases; nucleotides outside the gene matches: 6. The CDR3 region has the DNA TGCAGCGTTGTAAGGGACTACTACACAGATACGCAGTATTTT. Protein sequence: CSVVRDYYTDTQYF.

The chain recombines TRBV7-2 with TRBJ2-3, with TRBD2 matching 8 bases. The CDR3 consists of 15 residues. The V segment lost 3 bases and the J segment 1 base; nucleotides outside the gene matches: 3. Germline V CDR1 and CDR2: SGHTA, FQGNSA. The CDR3 loop reads CASSFPTSGTDTQYF. The CDR3 DNA reads as TGTGCCAGCAGCTTTCCGACTAGCGGCACAGATACGCAGTATTTT.

A note on this clone: Compared with germline, one end of the junction differs, possibly owing to a read error. This chain connects TRBV5-8 to TRBJ1-1, with 7 bases lining up with TRBD1. Germline loops: CDR1 SGHTS, CDR2 YDEGEE. This CDR3 has 13 residues. DNA for the CDR3: TGTGCCAGCAGCTTCGATAGGGGACAGCGGCGGGCTTTT. Encoded protein: CASSFDRGQRRAF.

J is TRBJ2-7 and V is TRBV5-1; D not resolved. CDR3 length: 11 amino acids. With 0 bases removed from V and 12 bases from J, the gap between germline ends came to 10 bases. Germline V lookup: CDR1 SGHRS, CDR2 YFSETQ. DNA for the CDR3: TGCGCCAGCAGCTTGGGCGGAGAGGTGTACTTC. It is translated as CASSLGGEVYF.

The chain links TRBV25-1 to TRBJ2-7; D perhaps matches TRBD1 (6 bases). Germline V gives CDR1 MGHDK, CDR2 SYGVNS. Trimming shortened V by 4 bases and J by 0 bases, and 13 bases separated the two germline ends. The CDR3 length is 15 residues. This CDR3 is CASSVLDRSSYEQYF. The CDR3 DNA reads TGTGCCAGCAGTGTACTGGACAGAAGCTCCTACGAGCAGTACTTC.

The genes are TRBV18 and TRBJ1-5, with 10 bases aligning to TRBD1. J lost 3 bases, V lost 1 base, and 3 bases had no gene match. The germline CDR1 and CDR2 sequences are KGHSH and LQKENI. CDR3 length equals 16 residues. CDR3 sequence reads: CASSPRDRGDNQPQHF. The CDR3 DNA follows: TGTGCCAGCTCACCACGGGACAGGGGTGACAATCAGCCCCAGCATTTT.

In nucleotides, the CDR3 is TGTGCCAGCAGCGCGGGACTAGCGGGAGTAACCTGGCCGGGCGAGCAGTTCTTC. It is translated as CASSAGLAGVTWPGEQFF. The J gene is TRBJ2-1, the V gene TRBV7-9, with 14 bases fitting TRBD2. Trimming at V came to 5 bases and at J to 10 bases, leaving 16 bases not matched to a gene. The germline V gene encodes CDR1 SEHNR and CDR2 FQNEAQ (reference sequence). CDR3 length equals 18 residues. The full variable domain, completed using reference TRBV7-9 and TRBJ2-1, is DTGVSQNPRHKITKRGQNVTFRCDPISEHNRLYWYRQTLGQGPEFLTYFQNEAQLEKSRLLSDRFSAERPKGSFSTLEIQRTEQGDSAMYLCASSAGLAGVTWPGEQFFGPGTRLTVL.

The chain links TRBV5-6 to TRBJ2-3, with 9 bases that match TRBD2. This CDR3 has 16 residues. Trimming took 4 bases from V and 5 from J; bases not matched to a gene: 11. Germline lookup yields CDR1 SGHDT and CDR2 YYEEEE. CDR3 loop: CASSAQGGRAEDTQYF. For the CDR3, the DNA is TGTGCCAGCAGCGCTCAAGGCGGGAGGGCCGAAGATACGCAGTATTTT.

This clone has only a few counts. The chain is built from TRBV5-1 and TRBJ2-7; TRBD1 agrees at 10 bases. In germline, CDR1 is SGHRS, CDR2 YFSETQ. This CDR3 is 14 amino acids long. V shed 3 bases, J shed 4 bases, and the junction held 4 bases outside the gene matches. CDR3 coding DNA: TGCGCCAGCAGCTCGGGACAGGGGATATACGAGCAGTACTTC. Translated: CASSSGQGIYEQYF.

The V gene is TRBV7-2, the J gene TRBJ1-5, with 8 bases aligning to TRBD1. The junction had 7 bases not matched to a gene; V was cut back by 2 bases and J by 7 bases. The CDR3 extends over 15 amino acids. CDR1 SGHTA and CDR2 FQGNSA come from the germline V gene. The CDR3 reads CASSLLDRDWQPQHF. Here the CDR3 DNA reads TGTGCCAGCAGCTTACTGGACAGGGACTGGCAGCCCCAGCATTTT. Variable domain in full (rest from reference TRBV7-2 and TRBJ1-5): GAGVSQSPSNKVTEKGKDVELRCDPISGHTALYWYRQSLGQGLEFLIYFQGNSAPDKSGLPSDRFSAERTGGSVSTLTIQRTQQEDSAVYLCASSLLDRDWQPQHFGDGTRLSIL.

This rearrangement joins TRBV7-9 to TRBJ1-3; possibly TRBD1 for D (6 bases). The germline CDR1 and CDR2 sequences are SEHNR and FQNEAQ (reference sequence). The CDR3 covers 15 residues. The V end was cut by 1 base, the J end by 11 bases, with 18 bases between. This CDR3 reads CASSLGGQYAPAIYF. The CDR3 region has the DNA TGTGCCAGCAGCTTAGGTGGACAGTACGCGCCCGCCATATATTTT.

A single count supports this clone. The V and J genes are TRBV15 and TRBJ2-5; D may be TRBD2 (5 bases). The DNA end lines up better with TRBJ2-7; the J call may be wrong. Germline V CDR1 and CDR2: LNHNV, YYDKDF (reference sequence). CDR3 size: 14 residues. The DNA for the CDR3 is TGTGCCACCAGCAGAGATATAGCGTTCTACGAGCAGTACTTC. This gives the protein CATSRDIAFYEQYF.

This clone was seen only a few times. The chain couples TRBV7-2 to TRBJ2-7; 8 positions match TRBD2. Germline V gene lookup returns CDR1 SGHTA and CDR2 FQGNSA. CDR3 length: 16 residues. Unmatched junction bases numbered 5, after V lost 1 base and J lost 0 bases. The CDR3 spells CASSLVWREDSYEQYF. The DNA for the CDR3 is TGTGCCAGCAGCTTAGTCTGGCGGGAGGACTCCTACGAGCAGTACTTC.

The chain uses TRBV6-5 and TRBJ2-3; 7 positions match TRBD1. V was pared by 6 bases and J by 3 bases, with 3 bases of the junction left unmatched. The CDR3 length is 13 residues. Germline V lookup: CDR1 MNHEY, CDR2 SVGAGI. CDR3 nucleotide sequence: TGTGCCAGCAGACTACAGGGGACAGATACGCAGTATTTT. Amino acids: CASRLQGTDTQYF.

This rearrangement joins TRBV7-8 to TRBJ2-5, with D possibly matching TRBD2 (6 bases). With 3 bases removed from V and 5 bases from J, the gap between germline ends came to 7 bases. There are 12 residues in the CDR3. Germline V gene lookup returns CDR1 SGHVS and CDR2 FQNEAQ. CDR3 in amino acids: CASSFRGETQYF. The DNA for the CDR3 is TGTGCCAGCAGCTTCCGGGGGGAGACCCAGTACTTC.

The V gene is TRBV19, the J gene TRBJ2-7, with 11 bases identical to TRBD2. CDR1 is LNHDA, CDR2 SQIVND, per germline (reference sequence). The CDR3 sequence is 14 residues long. After removal of 6 bases from V and 0 bases from J, the junction contained 1 base not matched to a gene. This CDR3 reads CASRGLADSYEQYF. CDR3 sequence (DNA): TGTGCCAGTAGGGGACTAGCGGACTCCTACGAGCAGTACTTC.

This clone was detected a few times. The V call is TRBV19, the J call TRBJ1-4, with 9 bases matching TRBD1. Germline V CDR1 and CDR2: LNHDA, SQIVND (reference sequence). The V gene end was trimmed by 9 bases and the J gene end by 3 bases; junction bases not matched to a gene: 8. This CDR3 has 15 amino acids. In DNA form, the CDR3 reads TGTGCCAGCAGACAGGGGGTGTCGCCTAATGAAAAACTGTTTTTT. Its protein product is CASRQGVSPNEKLFF.

This rearrangement joins TRBV9 to TRBJ2-1; TRBD2 matches at 13 bases. Trimming cost V 4 bases and J 6 bases; bases outside gene matches: 10. The CDR3 contains 17 residues. The germline V gene encodes CDR1 SGDLS and CDR2 YYNGEE. CDR3 bases: TGTGCCAGCAGCTCCCGGACTAGCGGGAGAGAAAGCAATGAGCAGTTCTTC. Protein: CASSSRTSGRESNEQFF.

The chain couples TRBV13 to TRBJ2-1, with a possible D match to TRBD2 (6 bases). The V gene's germline CDR1 is PRHDT and CDR2 FYEKMQ (reference sequence). The CDR3 spans 15 residues. Deletions cut 2 bases from V and 3 bases from J, with 11 bases between. DNA for the CDR3: TGTGCCAGCAGCTTACCGGGACTGTACTACAATGAGCAGTTCTTC. It translates to CASSLPGLYYNEQFF.

This clone was detected only a few times. The chain employs TRBV19 and TRBJ2-3, with 10 bases fitting TRBD2. V was pared by 5 bases and J by 0 bases, with 8 bases of the junction left unmatched. This CDR3 is 17 amino acids long. The germline V gene has CDR1 LNHDA and CDR2 SQIVND (reference sequence). In nucleotides, the CDR3 is TGTGCCAGTAGTCCGAGCGGGAGGGTACCTAGCACAGATACGCAGTATTTT. The encoded protein is CASSPSGRVPSTDTQYF.

This clone appeared once. The genes are TRBV5-1 and TRBJ2-5; 9 bases align to TRBD1. J lost 5 bases, V lost 4 bases, and 12 bases had no gene match. In germline, CDR1 is SGHRS, CDR2 YFSETQ. The CDR3 spans 16 residues. CDR3 sequence reads: CASSPRIQGAGETQYF. Here the CDR3 DNA reads TGCGCCAGCAGCCCCCGAATACAGGGGGCAGGGGAGACCCAGTACTTC.

The chain combines TRBV5-1 with TRBJ2-7; TRBD2 matches at 13 bases. J was trimmed by 4 bases and V by 2 bases; bases with no gene match: 3. The length of the CDR3 is 15 residues. The germline CDR1 and CDR2 sequences are SGHRS and YFSETQ. The DNA of the CDR3 is TGCGCCAGCAGCTTACTAGCGGGAGGGCCATACGAGCAGTACTTC. Translation: CASSLLAGGPYEQYF.

The chain employs TRBV25-1 and TRBJ2-5; possibly TRBD1 for D (7 bases). The DNA end is a closer match to TRBJ2-7, so the J assignment may be wrong. Looked up from germline, CDR1 is MGHDK and CDR2 is SYGVNS. CDR3 size: 17 residues. CDR3 region: CASSEWAGTESSYEQYF. CDR3 coding DNA: TGTGCCAGCAGTGAGTGGGCGGGGACAGAGAGCTCCTACGAGCAGTACTTC.

The genes are TRBV30 and TRBJ2-1, with D possibly TRBD1 on 5 matching bases. This CDR3 is built from 15 residues. Germline-derived CDR1 and CDR2 are GTSNPN and SVGIG (reference sequence). V shed 1 base and J shed 2 bases, with 12 bases lying between them. In DNA form, the CDR3 reads TGTGCCTGGAGTGGAGGACAAGGGACCTACAATGAGCAGTTCTTC. Encoded protein: CAWSGGQGTYNEQFF.

V and J are TRBV9 and TRBJ1-2; 7 positions match TRBD1. Germline CDR1 is SGDLS and CDR2 is YYNGEE. The V and J ends lost 3 bases and 1 base, in that order; junction bases with no gene match: 18. The CDR3 loop spans 19 amino acids. The CDR3 region is CASSGSSVVDREFNYGYTF. For the CDR3, the DNA is TGTGCCAGCAGCGGTAGTAGTGTGGTTGACAGGGAATTTAACTATGGCTACACCTTC.

This clone was recorded once. J is TRBJ1-2 and V is TRBV28; TRBD1 is a possible D gene (5 bases). Germline V gene sequence: CDR1 MDHEN, CDR2 SYDVKM. The germline V and J ends were trimmed by 8 bases and 4 bases, with 11 bases remaining between them. The CDR3 runs to 12 residues. The CDR3 DNA is TGTGCCAGCGGGGCAGACGTCTATGGCTACACCTTC. Translated, it gives CASGADVYGYTF.